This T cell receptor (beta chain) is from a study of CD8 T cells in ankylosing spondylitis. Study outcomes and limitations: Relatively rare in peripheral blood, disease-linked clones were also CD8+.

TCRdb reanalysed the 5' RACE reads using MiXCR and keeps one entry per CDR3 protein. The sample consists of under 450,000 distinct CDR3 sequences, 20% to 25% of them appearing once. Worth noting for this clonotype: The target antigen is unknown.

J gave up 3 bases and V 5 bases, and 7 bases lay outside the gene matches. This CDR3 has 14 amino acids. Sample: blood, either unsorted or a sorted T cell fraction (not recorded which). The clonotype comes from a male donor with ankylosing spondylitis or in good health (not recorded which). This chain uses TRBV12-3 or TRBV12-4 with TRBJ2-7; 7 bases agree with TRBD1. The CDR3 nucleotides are TGTGCCAGCAGTCCCCGGGACAGATACTACGAGCAGTACTTC. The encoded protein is CASSPRDRYYEQYF.